This TCR beta chain originates from a study of T cells after yellow fever vaccination. Study-wide results and caveats: Some clonotypes, a small share, were shared between CD4 and CD8 compartments.

Synthesis of TCR cDNA relied on 5'RACE template switching, which attached a universal primer site and UMIs. TCRdb reanalysed the 5' RACE reads using MiXCR and keeps one entry per CDR3 protein. The repertoire includes roughly 300,000 distinct CDR3 sequences, around 6.8% of them detected once, and about 18% sits in the top ten. Regarding this clonotype: Its antigen is unknown.

This CDR3 has 18 amino acids. V lost 3 bases, J lost 0 bases, and 8 bases stayed unmatched. Germline V gene data show CDR1 as MGHRA and CDR2 as YSYEKL. J is TRBJ2-1 and V is TRBV4-1; 10 nucleotides agree with TRBD2. The receptor was isolated from a man between 18 and 35 years old who received the YFV17D yellow fever vaccine. Sample: PBMCs, taken more than 40 days after the first yellow fever vaccination. The CDR3 sequence: CASSQRTSGDSSYNEQFF. The CDR3 coding sequence is TGCGCCAGCAGCCAGCGCACTAGCGGGGATAGCTCCTACAATGAGCAGTTCTTC.